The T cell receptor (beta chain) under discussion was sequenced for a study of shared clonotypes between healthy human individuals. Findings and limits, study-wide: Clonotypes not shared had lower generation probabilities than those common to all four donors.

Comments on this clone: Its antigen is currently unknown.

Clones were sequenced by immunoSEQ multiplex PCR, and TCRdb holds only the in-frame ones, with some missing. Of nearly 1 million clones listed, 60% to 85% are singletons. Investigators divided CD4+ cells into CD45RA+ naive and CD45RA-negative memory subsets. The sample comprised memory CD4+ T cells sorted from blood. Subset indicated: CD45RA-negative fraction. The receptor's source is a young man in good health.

CDR3 protein: CASSYRINGDTQYF. DNA for the CDR3: TGTGCCAGCAGCTACCGAATTAACGGGGATACGCAGTATTTT. The chain joins TRBV7-8 to TRBJ2-3; D is ambiguous. Trimming removed 4 bases at V and 6 bases at J, with 14 bases between. The V gene's germline CDR1 is SGHVS and CDR2 FQNEAQ. This CDR3 is 14 amino acids long.